This T cell receptor beta chain was found in a study of blood T cell repertoires in COVID-19. For the study at large: Researchers got acute and convalescent COVID-19 samples from the United States, Italy and Spain. In each case, the material was cDNA or gDNA derived from T cells, B-cell-depleted T cells, or PBMCs.

This clone was seen a single time. CDR1 MDHEN and CDR2 SYDVKM come from the germline V gene. This CDR3 has 11 residues. The V end lost 3 bases, the J end lost 15 bases, and 11 bases lay between the germline ends. Original processing notes: Nucleated cell counts were estimated from reference gene primer amplification. The repertoire was sequenced with immunoSEQ multiplex PCR; TCRdb's copy has only in-frame clones and lacks some. D and trimming come from the DNA, and the V and J calls and clone size come from that table. The data show more than 95,000 clones, about 86% seen once. Source material: peripheral blood. This TCR derives from an elderly woman with active or convalescent COVID-19. The J gene is TRBJ1-4, the V gene TRBV28; D is possibly TRBD1 (6 bases). In DNA, the CDR3 is TGTGCCAGCAGTTTCAGGGGTGACGTGTTTTTT. The encoded protein is CASSFRGDVFF.